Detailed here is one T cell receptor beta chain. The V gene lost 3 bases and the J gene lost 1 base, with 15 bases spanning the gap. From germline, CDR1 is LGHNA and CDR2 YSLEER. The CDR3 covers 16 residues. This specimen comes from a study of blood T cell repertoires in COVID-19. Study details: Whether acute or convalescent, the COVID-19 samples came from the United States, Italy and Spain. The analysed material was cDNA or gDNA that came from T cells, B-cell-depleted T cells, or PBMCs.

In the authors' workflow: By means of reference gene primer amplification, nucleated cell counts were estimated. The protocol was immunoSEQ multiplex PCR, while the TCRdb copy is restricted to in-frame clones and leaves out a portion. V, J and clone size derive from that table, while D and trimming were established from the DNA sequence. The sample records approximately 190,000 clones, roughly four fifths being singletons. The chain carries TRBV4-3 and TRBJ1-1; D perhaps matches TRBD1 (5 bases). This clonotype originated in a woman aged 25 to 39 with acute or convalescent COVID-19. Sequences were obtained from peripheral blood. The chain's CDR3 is CASSQGWAGWNTEAFF. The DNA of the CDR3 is TGCGCCAGCAGCCAGGGGTGGGCAGGGTGGAACACTGAAGCTTTCTTT.